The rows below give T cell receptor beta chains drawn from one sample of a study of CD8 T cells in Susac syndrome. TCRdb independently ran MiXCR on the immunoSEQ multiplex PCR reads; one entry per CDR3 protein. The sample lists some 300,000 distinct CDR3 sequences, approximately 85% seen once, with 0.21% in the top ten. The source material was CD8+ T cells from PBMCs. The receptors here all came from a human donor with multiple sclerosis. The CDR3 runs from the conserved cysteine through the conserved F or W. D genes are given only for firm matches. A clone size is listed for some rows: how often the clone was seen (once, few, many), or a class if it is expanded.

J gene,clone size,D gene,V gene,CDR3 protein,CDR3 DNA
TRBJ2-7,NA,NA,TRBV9,CASSFSTGGNEQYF,TGTGCCAGCAGCTTCTCTACGGGCGGGAACGAGCAGTACTTC
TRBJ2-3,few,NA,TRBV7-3,CASSADSTDTQYF,TGTGCCAGCAGCGCCGACTCCACAGATACGCAGTATTTT
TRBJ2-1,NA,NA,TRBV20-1,CSARDLLGPMNEQFF,TGCAGTGCTAGGGACCTCCTAGGACCTATGAATGAGCAGTTCTTC
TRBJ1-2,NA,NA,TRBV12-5,CASGSRPDGYTF,TGTGCTAGTGGTTCGCGCCCGGATGGCTACACCTTC
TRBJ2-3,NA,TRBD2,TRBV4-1,CASSQVGTPGGADTQYF,TGCGCCAGCAGCCAAGTCGGGACTCCGGGGGGTGCAGATACGCAGTATTTT
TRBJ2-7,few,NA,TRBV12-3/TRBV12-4,CASSLGGNSYEQYF,TGTGCCAGCAGTTTAGGAGGAAACTCCTACGAGCAGTACTTC
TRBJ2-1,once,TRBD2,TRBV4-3,CASSHKSTFEREHYNEQFF,TGCGCCAGCAGCCATAAATCAACTTTCGAGCGGGAGCATTACAATGAGCAGTTCTTC
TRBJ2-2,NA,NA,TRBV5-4,CASSLDRDGGELFF,TGTGCCAGCAGCTTGGACAGGGATGGCGGGGAGCTGTTTTTT
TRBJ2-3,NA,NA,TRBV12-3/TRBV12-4,CASSLDLYTDTQYF,TGTGCCAGCAGTTTAGACCTTTACACAGATACGCAGTATTTT
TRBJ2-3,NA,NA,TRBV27,CASTHWGAQDTQYF,TGTGCCAGCACCCATTGGGGGGCCCAGGATACGCAGTATTTT
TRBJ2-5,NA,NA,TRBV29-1,CSVDLGAEVWETQYF,TGCAGCGTTGACCTGGGGGCTGAGGTATGGGAGACCCAGTACTTC
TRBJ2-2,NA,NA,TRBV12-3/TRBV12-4,CASSLRVAGELFF,TGTGCCAGCAGTTTGCGGGTAGCCGGGGAGCTGTTTTTT
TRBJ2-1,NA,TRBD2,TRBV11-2,CASSFIPGTSGAAPYNEQFF,TGTGCCAGCAGCTTTATACCCGGGACTAGCGGAGCCGCGCCCTACAATGAGCAGTTCTTC
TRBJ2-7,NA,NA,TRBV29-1,CSVERFAQGSYEQYF,TGCAGCGTTGAAAGGTTTGCCCAGGGGTCCTACGAGCAGTACTTC
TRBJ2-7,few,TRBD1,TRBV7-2,CASSLTGTGLNEQYF,TGTGCCAGCAGCCTAACCGGGACAGGGCTCAACGAGCAGTACTTC
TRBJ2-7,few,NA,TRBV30,CAWSWGDEQYF,TGTGCCTGGAGCTGGGGCGACGAGCAGTACTTC
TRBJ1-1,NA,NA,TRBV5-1,CASRSGNTEAFF,TGCGCCAGTAGGTCGGGGAACACTGAAGCTTTCTTT
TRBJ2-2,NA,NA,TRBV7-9,CASSPTPGLNTGELFF,TGTGCCAGCAGCCCTACTCCGGGCCTGAACACCGGGGAGCTGTTTTTT
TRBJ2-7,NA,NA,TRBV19,CASSARDSGANEQYF,TGTGCCAGTAGTGCCCGGGACAGCGGGGCAAACGAGCAGTACTTC
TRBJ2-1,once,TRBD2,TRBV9,CASSSGLGSYNEQFF,TGTGCCAGCTCTTCGGGACTAGGATCCTACAATGAGCAGTTCTTC
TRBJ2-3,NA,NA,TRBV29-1,CSVEAPEGFMWSTDTQYF,TGCAGCGTTGAAGCCCCGGAGGGGTTCATGTGGAGCACAGATACGCAGTATTTT
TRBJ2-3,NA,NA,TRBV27,CASTGRSTDTQYF,TGTGCCAGCACGGGACGGAGCACAGATACGCAGTATTTT
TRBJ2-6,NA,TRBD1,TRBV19,CASSGSGWTGDNVLTF,TGTGCCAGTAGTGGGTCAGGGTGGACAGGGGACAACGTCCTGACTTTC
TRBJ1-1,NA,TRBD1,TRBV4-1,CASSPRTGAGTEAFF,TGCGCCAGCAGCCCTCGGACAGGGGCGGGCACTGAAGCTTTCTTT
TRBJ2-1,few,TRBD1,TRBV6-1,CASRTWDSSYNEQFF,TGTGCCAGCAGAACGTGGGACAGTTCCTACAATGAGCAGTTCTTC
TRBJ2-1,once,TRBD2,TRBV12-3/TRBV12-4,CASRLGLADYNEQFF,TGTGCCAGCAGACTGGGGCTAGCGGACTACAATGAGCAGTTCTTC
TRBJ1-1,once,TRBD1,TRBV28,CASSSGQGTTEAFF,TGTGCCAGCAGTTCGGGACAGGGGACCACTGAAGCTTTCTTT
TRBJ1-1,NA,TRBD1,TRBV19,CASRRQGQNTEAFF,TGTGCCAGTAGGCGACAGGGTCAGAACACTGAAGCTTTCTTT
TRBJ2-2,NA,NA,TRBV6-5,CASSYHQGPGELFF,TGTGCCAGCAGTTATCATCAGGGACCCGGGGAGCTGTTTTTT
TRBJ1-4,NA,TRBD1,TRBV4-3,CASSPQGADYATNEKLFF,TGCGCCAGCAGCCCTCAGGGGGCAGATTATGCAACTAATGAAAAACTGTTTTTT
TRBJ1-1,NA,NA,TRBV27,CASSPQEDMNTEAFF,TGTGCCAGCAGTCCCCAGGAGGATATGAACACTGAAGCTTTCTTT
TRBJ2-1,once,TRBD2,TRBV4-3,CASSHGLAEYNEQFF,TGCGCCAGCAGCCACGGACTAGCGGAATACAATGAGCAGTTCTTC
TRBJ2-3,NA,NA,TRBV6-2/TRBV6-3,CASSPLTLDQDTQYF,TGTGCCAGCAGTCCACTAACCCTAGACCAAGATACGCAGTATTTT
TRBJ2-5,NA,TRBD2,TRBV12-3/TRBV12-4,CASSPLGLAGRAQYF,TGTGCCAGCAGTCCTCTCGGACTAGCGGGAAGGGCCCAGTACTTC
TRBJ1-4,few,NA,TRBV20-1,CSARVLGTNEKLFF,TGCAGTGCTAGAGTCTTGGGCACTAATGAAAAACTGTTTTTT
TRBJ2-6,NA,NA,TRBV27,CASSPLQGANVLTF,TGTGCCAGCAGTCCCCTACAGGGGGCCAACGTCCTGACTTTC
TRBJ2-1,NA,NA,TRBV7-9,CASSGQHARAYNEQFF,TGTGCCAGCAGCGGACAACACGCGAGAGCCTACAATGAGCAGTTCTTC
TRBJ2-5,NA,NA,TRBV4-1,CASSQGAILIRETQYF,TGCGCCAGCAGCCAGGGAGCTATCCTGATAAGAGAGACCCAGTACTTC
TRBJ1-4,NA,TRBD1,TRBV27,CASSQTGPEKLFF,TGTGCCAGCAGTCAGACAGGGCCCGAAAAACTGTTTTTT
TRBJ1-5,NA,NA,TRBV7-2,CASSLAPHSHSNQPQHF,TGTGCCAGCAGCTTAGCCCCCCACAGCCATAGCAATCAGCCCCAGCATTTT
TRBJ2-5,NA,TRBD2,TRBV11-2,CASSALAGGPWETQYF,TGTGCCAGCAGCGCCCTAGCGGGAGGGCCTTGGGAGACCCAGTACTTC
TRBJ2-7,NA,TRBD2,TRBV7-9,CASSFPLGTSGSEYEQYF,TGTGCCAGCAGCTTTCCCCTCGGGACTAGCGGGAGTGAGTACGAGCAGTACTTC
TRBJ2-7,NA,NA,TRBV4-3,CASSQSRRGSYEQYF,TGCGCCAGCAGCCAATCTCGGCGAGGCTCCTACGAGCAGTACTTC
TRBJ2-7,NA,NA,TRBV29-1,CSVGRGIPYEQYF,TGCAGCGTTGGCAGGGGCATCCCCTACGAGCAGTACTTC
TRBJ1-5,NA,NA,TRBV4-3,CASSQEPGNNQPQHF,TGCGCCAGCAGCCAAGAACCGGGGAACAATCAGCCCCAGCATTTT
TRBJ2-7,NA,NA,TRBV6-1,CASSEYSRAGSDEQYF,TGTGCCAGCAGTGAATACTCTAGGGCAGGGAGTGACGAGCAGTACTTC
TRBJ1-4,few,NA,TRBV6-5,CASSYNLGGNEKLFF,TGTGCCAGCAGTTACAACCTTGGGGGAAATGAAAAACTGTTTTTT
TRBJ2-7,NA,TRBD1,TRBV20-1,CSATESRDSLYEQYF,TGCAGTGCGACAGAGAGTAGGGACAGTTTGTACGAGCAGTACTTC
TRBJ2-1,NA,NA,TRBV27,CASSFHGQEQFF,TGTGCCAGCAGTTTCCACGGACAGGAGCAGTTCTTC
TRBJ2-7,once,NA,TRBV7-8,CASSLGKSGYEQYF,TGTGCCAGCAGCTTAGGGAAGTCTGGTTACGAGCAGTACTTC
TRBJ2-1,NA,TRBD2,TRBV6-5,CASRYALQTISGRGNEQFF,TGTGCCAGCAGGTACGCCCTTCAGACAATCAGCGGGAGAGGCAATGAGCAGTTCTTC
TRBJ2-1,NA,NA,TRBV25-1,CASSGVVSSYNEQFF,TGTGCCAGCAGTGGAGTAGTGTCCTCCTACAATGAGCAGTTCTTC
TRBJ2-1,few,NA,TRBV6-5,CASSYIAEPPYNEQFF,TGTGCCAGCAGCTATATAGCGGAACCTCCCTACAATGAGCAGTTCTTC
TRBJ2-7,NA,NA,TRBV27,CASSLRGRPYEQYF,TGTGCCAGCAGTTTAAGGGGCCGACCCTACGAGCAGTACTTC
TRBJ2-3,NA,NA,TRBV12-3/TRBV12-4,CASSFAGLNVDTQYF,TGTGCCAGCAGTTTCGCCGGATTAAACGTGGATACGCAGTATTTT
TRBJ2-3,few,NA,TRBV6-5,CASSYGLREVTDTQYF,TGTGCCAGCAGTTACGGCCTAAGGGAGGTCACAGATACGCAGTATTTT
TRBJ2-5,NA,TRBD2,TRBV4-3,CASSLDLGGSETQYF,TGCGCCAGCAGCCTAGATCTCGGCGGGAGTGAGACCCAGTACTTC
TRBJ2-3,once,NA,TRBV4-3,CASSQGSSVTDTQYF,TGCGCCAGCAGCCAAGGATCCAGCGTGACAGATACGCAGTATTTT
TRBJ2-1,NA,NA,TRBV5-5,CASSLAGREFDEQFF,TGTGCCAGCAGCTTGGCGGGAAGGGAATTCGATGAGCAGTTCTTC
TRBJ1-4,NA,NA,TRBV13,CASSFTASANEKLFF,TGTGCCAGCAGCTTTACCGCCTCGGCTAATGAAAAACTGTTTTTT